The present T cell receptor (beta chain) was sequenced within a study of beta chain features in type 1 diabetes. On average, the one heparinised blood draw given by each donor was 90 to 150 mL. This clone was observed a handful of times. cDNA synthesis used the whole RNA isolate, giving expressed TCRB sequences. Here immunoSEQ multiplex PCR was the method, and the copy in TCRdb shows in-frame clones only, minus some. Seen here are a few hundred thousand clones, around 14% observed once, and the top ten hold around 0.039%. The sample consisted of naive CD4+ T cells from blood. The source is a young man in good health.

The CDR3 bases are TGTGCCAGCAGCCGAGCTAGCGGGGGCTTCCTGAAGACCCAGTACTTC. It encodes CASSRASGGFLKTQYF. This chain links TRBV7-2 with TRBJ2-5, with TRBD2 identical over 10 bases. Per the germline V gene, CDR1 is SGHTA and CDR2 is FQGNSA. This CDR3 is built from 16 residues. V was clipped by 5 bases and J by 6 bases; unmatched bases: 12.